This T cell receptor beta chain was recorded in a study of blood T cell repertoires in COVID-19. Whole-study context: Samples representing acute and convalescent COVID-19 were sourced from the United States, Italy and Spain.

Enrolled through a virtual design, the participants were between roughly 18 and 90 years of age and came from 24 US areas. In assigning cohorts, the study relied on participant-reported clinical history. Only one count was recorded for this clone. Clones were read by immunoSEQ multiplex PCR, and TCRdb kept only the in-frame ones, dropping some. The data hold 200,000 to 250,000 clones, with approximately 88% observed a single time. The sequence was obtained from a woman aged 25 to 39 who had been exposed to COVID-19. Sequencing was carried out using PBMCs or T cells enriched from blood (not recorded which).

CDR3 sequence reads: CASSLQATHVLAKNIQYF. In DNA, the CDR3 is TGTGCCAGTAGCCTTCAGGCCACTCATGTTCTAGCCAAAAACATTCAGTACTTC. The gene calls are TRBV19 and TRBJ2-4; D is ambiguous. Per the germline V gene, CDR1 is LNHDA and CDR2 is SQIVND (reference sequence). V gave up 6 bases and J gave up 0 bases, with 21 bases separating them. This CDR3 comprises 18 residues.